Listed here are 2 T cell receptor beta chains from one sample, sequenced in a study of blood T cell repertoires in COVID-19. Measured with immunoSEQ multiplex PCR; TCRdb has only the in-frame clones, and not every one. The sample holds 380,000 or so clones; approximately 80% are singletons and the top ten take roughly 1.2%. The sample comprised peripheral blood. The receptors were gathered from a human donor with acute or convalescent COVID-19. The donor label of this sample is uncertain.

V gene TRBV28 combines with J gene TRBJ2-5, with 11 bases matching TRBD2. Looked up from germline, CDR1 is MDHEN and CDR2 is SYDVKM. After removal of 1 base from V and 2 bases from J, the junction contained 9 bases not matched to a gene. CDR3 length equals 18 residues. CDR3 loop: CASSLSTSGAGTQETQYF. The CDR3, as DNA: TGTGCCAGCAGTTTATCGACTAGCGGGGCAGGGACTCAAGAGACCCAGTACTTC.

This clone has a handful of counts. The CDR3 region has the DNA TGTGCCAGTAACTCGGGGACAGGGCGGGTGAACACTGAAGCTTTCTTT. It translates to CASNSGTGRVNTEAFF. The rearrangement links TRBV19 to TRBJ1-1; 9 bases are a match to TRBD1. V lost 7 bases to trimming and J lost 0 bases; unmatched junction nucleotides: 9. CDR1 and CDR2 (germline): LNHDA, SQIVND (reference sequence). The CDR3 has 16 amino acids.